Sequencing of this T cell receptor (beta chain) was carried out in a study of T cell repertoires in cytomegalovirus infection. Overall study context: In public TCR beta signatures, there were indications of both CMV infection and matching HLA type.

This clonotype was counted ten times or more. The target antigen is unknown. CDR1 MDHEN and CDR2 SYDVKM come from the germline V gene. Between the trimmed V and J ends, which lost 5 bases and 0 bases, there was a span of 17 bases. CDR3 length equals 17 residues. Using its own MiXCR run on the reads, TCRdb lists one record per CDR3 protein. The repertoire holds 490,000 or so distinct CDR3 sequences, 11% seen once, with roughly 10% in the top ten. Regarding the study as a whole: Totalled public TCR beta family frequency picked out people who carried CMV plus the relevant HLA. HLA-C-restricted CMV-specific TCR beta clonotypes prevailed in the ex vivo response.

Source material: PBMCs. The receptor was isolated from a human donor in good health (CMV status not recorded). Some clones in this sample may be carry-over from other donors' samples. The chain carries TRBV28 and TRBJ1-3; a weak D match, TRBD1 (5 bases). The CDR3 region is CASSPKPGLISGNTIYF. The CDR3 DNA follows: TGTGCCAGCAGTCCAAAACCGGGACTGATCTCTGGAAACACCATATATTTT.